This TCR beta chain was sequenced during a study of OX40 agonist ivuxolimab in advanced cancers. Turning to the study itself: Recorded diagnoses for dose-escalation patients were hepatocellular carcinoma, melanoma, renal cell or head and neck cancer. Three patients responded partially, comprising one with hepatocellular carcinoma and two with cutaneous melanoma.

Overall study results and limits: The antigens recognized by the expanded peripheral T cells, that is their antigen specificity, were not determined.

Turning to this clone: Its target is unknown.

Patients with a history of autoimmune disease or on systemic immunosuppression were excluded. The CDR3 is made up of 17 amino acids. Germline-derived CDR1 and CDR2 are MNHNS and SASEGT. Trimming shortened V by 2 bases and J by 0 bases, and 15 bases separated the two germline ends. Here immunoSEQ multiplex PCR was the method, and the copy in TCRdb shows in-frame clones only, minus some. The sample includes tens of thousands of clones, 88% of them seen just once. This chain joins TRBV6-1 and TRBJ2-3, with D perhaps matching TRBD2 (6 bases). The source was CD4+ or CD8+ T cells sorted from blood, collected in a trial of the OX40 agonist ivuxolimab. The receptor was isolated from an adult with an advanced solid tumor such as melanoma, head and neck, liver or kidney cancer. This chain's CDR3 is CASSEYTSGTSTDTQYF. CDR3 DNA sequence: TGTGCCAGCAGTGAATACACCTCCGGGACTAGCACAGATACGCAGTATTTT.